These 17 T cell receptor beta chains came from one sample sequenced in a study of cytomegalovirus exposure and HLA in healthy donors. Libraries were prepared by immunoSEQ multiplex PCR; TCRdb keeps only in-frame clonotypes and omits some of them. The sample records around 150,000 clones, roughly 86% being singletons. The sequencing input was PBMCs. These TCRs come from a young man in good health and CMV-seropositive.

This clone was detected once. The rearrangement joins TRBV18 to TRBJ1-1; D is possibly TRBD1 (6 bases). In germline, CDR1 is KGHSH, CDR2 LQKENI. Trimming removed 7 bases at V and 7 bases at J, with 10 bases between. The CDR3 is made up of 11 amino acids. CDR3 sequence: CASYQGSEAFF. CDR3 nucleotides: TGTGCCAGCTATCAGGGGAGTGAAGCTTTCTTT.

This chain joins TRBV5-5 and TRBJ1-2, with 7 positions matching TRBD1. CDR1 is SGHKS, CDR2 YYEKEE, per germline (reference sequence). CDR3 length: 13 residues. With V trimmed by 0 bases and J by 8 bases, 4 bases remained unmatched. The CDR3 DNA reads TGTGCCAGCAGCTTGGGAGGGGGCAGGGGCTACACCTTC. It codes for CASSLGGGRGYTF.

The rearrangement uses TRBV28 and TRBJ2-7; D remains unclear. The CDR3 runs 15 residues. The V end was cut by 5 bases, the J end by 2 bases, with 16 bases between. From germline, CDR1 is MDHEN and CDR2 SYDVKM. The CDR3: CASSPSPPSPYEQYF. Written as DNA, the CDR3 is TGTGCCAGCAGTCCGTCTCCCCCTTCCCCCTACGAGCAGTACTTC. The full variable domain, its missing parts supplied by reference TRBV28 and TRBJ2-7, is DVKVTQSSRYLVKRTGEKVFLECVQDMDHENMFWYRQDPGLGLRLIYFSYDVKMKEKGDIPEGYSVSREKKERFSLILESASTNQTSMYLCASSPSPPSPYEQYFGPGTRLTVT.

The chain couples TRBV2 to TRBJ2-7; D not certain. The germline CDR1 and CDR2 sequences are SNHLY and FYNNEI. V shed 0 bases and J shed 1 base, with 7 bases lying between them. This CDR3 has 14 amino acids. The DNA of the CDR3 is TGTGCCAGCAGTGAAGCGCCCTATTCCTACGAGCAGTACTTC. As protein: CASSEAPYSYEQYF.

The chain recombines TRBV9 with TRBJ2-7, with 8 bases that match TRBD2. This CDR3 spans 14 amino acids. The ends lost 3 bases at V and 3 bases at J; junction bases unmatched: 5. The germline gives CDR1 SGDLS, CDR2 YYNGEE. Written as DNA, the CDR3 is TGTGCCAGCAGCGCGGGACTAGAGGGCTACGAGCAGTACTTC. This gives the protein CASSAGLEGYEQYF. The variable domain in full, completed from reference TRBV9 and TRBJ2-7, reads DSGVTQTPKHLITATGQRVTLRCSPRSGDLSVYWYQQSLDQGLQFLIQYYNGEERAKGNILERFSAQQFPDLHSELNLSSLELGDSALYFCASSAGLEGYEQYFGPGTRLTVT.

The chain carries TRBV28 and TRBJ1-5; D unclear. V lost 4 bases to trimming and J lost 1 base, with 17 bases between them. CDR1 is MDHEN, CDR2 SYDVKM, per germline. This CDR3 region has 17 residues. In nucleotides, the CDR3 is TGTGCCAGCAGTTACGGAACGGGGTACACGAGCAATCAGCCCCAGCATTTT. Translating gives CASSYGTGYTSNQPQHF.

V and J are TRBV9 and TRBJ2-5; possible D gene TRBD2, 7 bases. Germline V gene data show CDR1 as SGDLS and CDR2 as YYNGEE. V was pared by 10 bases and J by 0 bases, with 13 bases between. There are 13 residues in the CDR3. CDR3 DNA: TGTGCCCCCCCCGGGGGGCACCAAGAGACCCAGTACTTC. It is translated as CAPPGGHQETQYF.

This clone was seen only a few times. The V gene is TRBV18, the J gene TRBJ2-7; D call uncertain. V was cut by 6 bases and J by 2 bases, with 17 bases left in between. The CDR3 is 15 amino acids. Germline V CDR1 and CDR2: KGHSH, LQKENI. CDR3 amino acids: CASSLNQRSTYEQYF. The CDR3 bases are TGTGCCAGCTCCCTCAACCAGCGCAGCACCTACGAGCAGTACTTC.

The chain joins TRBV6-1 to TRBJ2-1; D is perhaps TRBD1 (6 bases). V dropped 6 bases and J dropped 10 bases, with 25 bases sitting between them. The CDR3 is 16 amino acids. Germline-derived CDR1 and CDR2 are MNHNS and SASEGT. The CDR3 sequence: CASREPTGWGSGEQFF. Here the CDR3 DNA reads TGTGCCAGCAGGGAACCTACAGGGTGGGGGTCAGGGGAGCAGTTCTTC.

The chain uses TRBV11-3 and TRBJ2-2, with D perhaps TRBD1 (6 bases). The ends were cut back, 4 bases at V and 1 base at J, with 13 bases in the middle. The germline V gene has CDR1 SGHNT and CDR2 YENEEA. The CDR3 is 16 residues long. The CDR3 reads CASSSITGMNTGELFF. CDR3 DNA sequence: TGTGCCAGCAGCTCAATCACAGGGATGAACACCGGGGAGCTGTTTTTT.

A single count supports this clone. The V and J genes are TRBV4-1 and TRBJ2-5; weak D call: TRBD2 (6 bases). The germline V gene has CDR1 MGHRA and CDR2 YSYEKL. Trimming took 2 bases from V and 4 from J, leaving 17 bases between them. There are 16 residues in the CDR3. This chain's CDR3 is CASSQSGTGLLETQYF. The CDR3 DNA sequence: TGCGCCAGCAGCCAATCCGGGACTGGATTATTAGAGACCCAGTACTTC.

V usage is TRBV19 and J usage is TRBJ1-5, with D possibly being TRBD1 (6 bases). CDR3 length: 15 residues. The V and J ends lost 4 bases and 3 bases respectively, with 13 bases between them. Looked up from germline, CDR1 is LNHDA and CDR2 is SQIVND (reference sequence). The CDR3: CASSSRQGNNQPQHF. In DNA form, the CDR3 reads TGTGCCAGTAGTAGCCGGCAGGGGAACAATCAGCCCCAGCATTTT.

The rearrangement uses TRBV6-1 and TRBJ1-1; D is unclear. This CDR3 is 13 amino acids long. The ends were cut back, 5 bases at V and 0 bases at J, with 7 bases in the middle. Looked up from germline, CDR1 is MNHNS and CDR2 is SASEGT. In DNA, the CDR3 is TGTGCCAGCAGTTCCACAGTGAACACTGAAGCTTTCTTT. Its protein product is CASSSTVNTEAFF.

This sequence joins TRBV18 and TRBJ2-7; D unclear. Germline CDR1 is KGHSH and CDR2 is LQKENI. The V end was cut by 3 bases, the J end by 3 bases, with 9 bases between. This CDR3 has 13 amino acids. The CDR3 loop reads CASSPERLYEQYF. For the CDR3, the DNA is TGTGCCAGCTCACCGGAGCGCCTCTACGAGCAGTACTTC. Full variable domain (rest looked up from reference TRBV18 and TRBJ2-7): NAGVMQNPRHLVRRRGQEARLRCSPMKGHSHVYWYRQLPEEGLKFMVYLQKENIIDESGMPKERFSAEFPKEGPSILRIQQVVRGDSAAYFCASSPERLYEQYFGPGTRLTVT.

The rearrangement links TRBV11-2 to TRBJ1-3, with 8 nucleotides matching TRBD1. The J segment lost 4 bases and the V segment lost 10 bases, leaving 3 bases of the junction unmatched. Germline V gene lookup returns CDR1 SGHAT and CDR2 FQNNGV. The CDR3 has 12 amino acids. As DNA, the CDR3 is TGTGCCATCACAGGGGGGGGAAACACCATATATTTT. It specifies CAITGGGNTIYF.

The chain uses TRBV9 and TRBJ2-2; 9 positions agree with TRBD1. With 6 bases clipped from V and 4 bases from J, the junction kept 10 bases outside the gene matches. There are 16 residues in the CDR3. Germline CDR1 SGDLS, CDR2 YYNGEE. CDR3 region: CASNDPGQGATGELFF. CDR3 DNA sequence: TGTGCCAGCAACGACCCGGGACAGGGTGCCACCGGGGAGCTGTTTTTT. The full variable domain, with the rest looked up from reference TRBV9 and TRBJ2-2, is DSGVTQTPKHLITATGQRVTLRCSPRSGDLSVYWYQQSLDQGLQFLIQYYNGEERAKGNILERFSAQQFPDLHSELNLSSLELGDSALYFCASNDPGQGATGELFFGEGSRLTVL.

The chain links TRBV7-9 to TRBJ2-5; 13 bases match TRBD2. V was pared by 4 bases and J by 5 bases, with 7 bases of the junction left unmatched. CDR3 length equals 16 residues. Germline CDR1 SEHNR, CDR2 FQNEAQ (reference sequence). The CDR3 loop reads CASSSTSGRLGETQYF. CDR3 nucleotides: TGTGCCAGCAGCTCGACTAGCGGGAGGTTAGGGGAGACCCAGTACTTC.